The clone carrying this T cell receptor (beta chain) was seen repeatedly, ten times or more. What it recognizes is unknown. Each diagnosis drew on symptoms, thyroxine, TRAb, thyroid ultrasound and orbital computed tomography findings. The sample originates from a study of T cells in Graves' hyperthyroidism and ophthalmopathy. General study findings and limits: Peripheral blood also featured most of the thyroid clonotypes expanded above 0.001. A model using 13 V-J features told ophthalmopathy apart from stable hyperthyroidism.

RNA transcripts served as the template for amplifying TCR beta CDR3 regions. The HTBI primer set was used in a first-round RT-PCR of the TCR CDR3. TCRdb called the multiplex PCR reads again in MiXCR, with one record for every CDR3 protein. The sample lists roughly 510,000 distinct CDR3 sequences; 46% were seen once. The CDR3 contains 16 residues. V was pared by 4 bases and J by 1 base, with 6 bases of the junction left unmatched. Germline values: CDR1 MNHEY, CDR2 SVGAGI. The receptor was isolated from an adult woman with Graves' disease, either hyperthyroidism or ophthalmopathy (not recorded which). This chain connects TRBV6-5 to TRBJ2-5, with 10 nucleotides matching TRBD1. Sequencing was done on a sample of peripheral blood or thyroid tissue (not recorded which). The CDR3, as DNA: TGTGCCAGCAGTTCTAGGACAGGGGGGCCCCAAGAGACCCAGTACTTC. This gives the protein CASSSRTGGPQETQYF.